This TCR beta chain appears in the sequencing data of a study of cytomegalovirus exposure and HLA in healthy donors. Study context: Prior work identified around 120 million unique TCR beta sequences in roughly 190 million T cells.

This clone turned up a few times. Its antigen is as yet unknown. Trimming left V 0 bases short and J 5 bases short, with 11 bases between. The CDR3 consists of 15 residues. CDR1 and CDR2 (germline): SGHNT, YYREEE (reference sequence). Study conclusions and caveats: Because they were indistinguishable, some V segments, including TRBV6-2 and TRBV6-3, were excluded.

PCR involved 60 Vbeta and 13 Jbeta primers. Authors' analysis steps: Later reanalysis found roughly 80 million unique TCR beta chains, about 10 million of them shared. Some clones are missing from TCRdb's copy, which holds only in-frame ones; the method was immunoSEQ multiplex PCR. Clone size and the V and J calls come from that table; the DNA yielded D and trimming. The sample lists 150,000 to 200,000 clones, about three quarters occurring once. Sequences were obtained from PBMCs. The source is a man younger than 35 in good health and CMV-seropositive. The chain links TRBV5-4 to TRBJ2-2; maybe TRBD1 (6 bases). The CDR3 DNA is TGTGCCAGCAGCTTGGGGCACAGGGAGACCGGGGAGCTGTTTTTT. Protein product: CASSLGHRETGELFF.